The next 12 T cell receptor beta chains were all read from a single sample in a study of T cell changes during pregnancy in multiple sclerosis. Profiling relied on immunoSEQ multiplex PCR, and the TCRdb table lists in-frame clones only, not all of them. The data show about 64,000 clones, roughly 93% seen once. The specimen was peripheral blood, collected in the second trimester of pregnancy. The source of these receptors is a female donor with multiple sclerosis, enrolled in a pregnancy study.

The V gene is TRBV2, the J gene TRBJ2-3; the match to TRBD2 covers 12 bases. J lost 0 bases, V lost 1 base, and 5 bases had no gene match. The germline gives CDR1 SNHLY, CDR2 FYNNEI. The CDR3 consists of 18 residues. In DNA form, the CDR3 reads TGTGCCAGCAGTGAAGGCACTAGCGGGGGGCCTAGCACAGATACGCAGTATTTT. The encoded protein is CASSEGTSGGPSTDTQYF.

The chain recombines TRBV7-2 with TRBJ1-4, with 9 bases fitting TRBD1. Trimming took 5 bases from V and 10 from J; bases not matched to a gene: 2. The CDR3 runs to 12 residues. Germline CDR1 reads SGHTA; CDR2 reads FQGNSA. In nucleotides, the CDR3 is TGTGCCAGCAGCCTGGGACAGGGAAAACTGTTTTTT. Translating it yields CASSLGQGKLFF.

This clone was seen a few times. The V and J genes are TRBV11-3 and TRBJ2-3; perhaps TRBD1 as D (5 bases). The CDR3 runs to 14 residues. Trimming took off 5 bases at V and 0 bases at J, with 9 bases between the two ends. CDR1 and CDR2 from the germline V gene are SGHNT and YENEEA. CDR3: CASSPTASTDTQYF. CDR3 in DNA: TGTGCCAGCAGCCCGACAGCTAGCACAGATACGCAGTATTTT.

This clone was found a few times. The chain employs TRBV7-8 and TRBJ2-7, with TRBD1 identical over 7 bases. The CDR3 has 14 amino acids. Germline loops: CDR1 SGHVS, CDR2 FQNEAQ. Trimming removed 5 bases from V and 2 bases from J; junction bases left unmatched: 6. The CDR3, as DNA: TGTGCCAGCAGCACGCACAGGGGTCCCTACGAGCAGTACTTC. This codes for CASSTHRGPYEQYF.

The chain is built from TRBV7-9 and TRBJ1-4, with 9 positions matching TRBD1. The CDR3 has 17 residues. V trimming: 5 bases; J trimming: 7 bases; junction bases outside the gene matches: 14. Germline lookup yields CDR1 SEHNR and CDR2 FQNEAQ (reference sequence). CDR3 residues: CASSPGTGRGLSEKLFF. The CDR3 region has the DNA TGTGCCAGCAGCCCAGGGACAGGGCGAGGTCTAAGTGAAAAACTGTTTTTT.

CDR3 loop: CASSASGGANEQFF. DNA of the CDR3: TGTGCCAGCAGCGCTAGCGGGGGGGCCAATGAGCAGTTCTTC. This chain connects TRBV9 to TRBJ2-1; TRBD2 agrees at 12 bases. The germline V gene encodes CDR1 SGDLS and CDR2 YYNGEE. Trimming cost V 3 bases and J 6 bases; bases outside gene matches: 1. The CDR3 is 14 residues long.

This chain connects TRBV12-5 to TRBJ2-7, with unresolved D. V gave up 3 bases and J gave up 6 bases, with 9 bases separating them. The germline CDR1 and CDR2 sequences are LGHNT and FRNRAP. The CDR3 covers 12 residues. CDR3 sequence: CASGFARSEQYF. The CDR3 nucleotides read TGTGCTAGTGGTTTTGCCCGTAGCGAGCAGTACTTC.

The chain's CDR3 is CASNDRVRTGTQYF. CDR3 sequence (DNA): TGTGCCAGCAATGACAGGGTCAGAACAGGGACCCAGTACTTC. The chain employs TRBV6-1 and TRBJ2-5, with 7 bases aligning to TRBD1. The V and J ends lost 7 bases and 7 bases, in that order; junction bases with no gene match: 12. The germline CDR1 and CDR2 sequences are MNHNS and SASEGT. The CDR3 consists of 14 residues.

The chain recombines TRBV29-1 with TRBJ2-2, with D possibly TRBD1 on 5 matching bases. Germline V gene data show CDR1 as SQVTM and CDR2 as ANQGSEA. The CDR3 totals 12 residues. The V and J ends lost 6 bases and 2 bases respectively, with 7 bases between them. The CDR3 sequence is CSVTGNTGELFF. CDR3 sequence (DNA): TGCAGCGTCACAGGAAACACCGGGGAGCTGTTTTTT.

The chain carries TRBV30 and TRBJ2-6, with 8 bases matching TRBD1. CDR3 length equals 14 residues. Germline V CDR1 and CDR2: GTSNPN, SVGIG (reference sequence). Germline trimming cut 7 bases from V and 0 bases from J; bases unmatched to any gene: 2. CDR3 region: CALDRVSGANVLTF. The DNA for the CDR3 is TGTGCCTTGGACAGGGTCTCTGGGGCCAACGTCCTGACTTTC.

This rearrangement joins TRBV5-1 to TRBJ2-1, with 9 bases that match TRBD2. The germline CDR1 and CDR2 sequences are SGHRS and YFSETQ. CDR3 length equals 16 residues. Trimming removed 3 bases from V and 7 bases from J; junction bases left unmatched: 11. CDR3 sequence (DNA): TGCGCCAGCAGCTCCTGGGGAGCGGGGGGACAGAATGAGCAGTTCTTC. The encoded protein is CASSSWGAGGQNEQFF.

The chain couples TRBV6-5 to TRBJ1-6; D perhaps matches TRBD1 (6 bases). The CDR3 has 14 amino acids. CDR1 MNHEY and CDR2 SVGAGI come from the germline V gene. Trimming stripped 7 bases from V and 9 bases from J, with 16 bases between. This CDR3 reads CASTRGGPGSPLHF. CDR3 nucleotide sequence: TGTGCCAGCACGCGGGGGGGGCCGGGTTCACCCCTCCACTTT.